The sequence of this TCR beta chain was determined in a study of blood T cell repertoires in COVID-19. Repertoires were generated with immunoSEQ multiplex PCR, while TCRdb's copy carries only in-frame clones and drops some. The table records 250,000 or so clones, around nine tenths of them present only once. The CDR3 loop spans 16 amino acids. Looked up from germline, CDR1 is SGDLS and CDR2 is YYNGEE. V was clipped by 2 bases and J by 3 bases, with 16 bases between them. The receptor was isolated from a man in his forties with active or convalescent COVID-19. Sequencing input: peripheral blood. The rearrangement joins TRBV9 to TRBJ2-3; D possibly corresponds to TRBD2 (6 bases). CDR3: CASSVGAGQVTDTQYF. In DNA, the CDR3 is TGTGCCAGCAGCGTTGGGGCGGGGCAGGTGACAGATACGCAGTATTTT.